Below, one T cell receptor (beta chain) is given with its context. Its antigen remains undetermined. The junction shows a germline mismatch at one end, possibly a read error. This record belongs to a study of blood T cells in healthy people across ages (dated by TCRdb to the mid-2010s). For context, the study as a whole: Template switching captured roughly one uniquely barcoded TCR beta cDNA molecule per two T cells in model experiments. Age-related changes in TCR beta repertoire diversity were measured in the study by deep sequencing normalized with unique cDNA molecular identifiers. The donors were divided into four age groups: young (average around 17 years), middle-aged (approximately 41), aged (about 60) and long-lived (approximately 74). To avoid experimental bias, donors of different ages were spread randomly across the sequencing lanes. For two donors (one aged 18 to 29 and one aged 80 or older), the study analyzed two additional independent replicas of 1 million unique cDNA reads from the same blood draw. Results the study describes overall, beyond this receptor: Estimates of total diversity from one million sequenced T cells were regarded as lower bounds and underestimates. Bulk unsorted PBMC profiling prevented conclusive comparison of naive and antigen-experienced compartments. The percentage of naive T cells measured by flow cytometry correlated strongly with observed TCR beta diversity. Donor CMV infection status was unknown, potentially confounding age-related changes in expanded clonotypes. Compared with the aged group, the long-lived group had more naive CD4+ T cells, fewer expanded clones and increased TCR diversity, suggesting age selection. As age increased, observed TCR beta diversity per million T cells dropped in a roughly linear way, and a significant reduction was already evident by age roughly 40.

Donors were under 40 systemically healthy Caucasian individuals from Russia aged roughly 6 to 90 years. Roughly 10 milliliters of peripheral blood were drawn from each donor into EDTA-treated Vacutainer tubes. Ficoll-Paque density-gradient centrifugation was used to isolate PBMCs, with at least 6.5 million per sample. Trizol reagent was used to extract total RNA from the PBMCs, yielding at least 5 micrograms per sample. For every donor, flow cytometry on a PBMC aliquot measured the percentage of naive CD45RAhigh/CD27high T cells. From its cysteine to its phenylalanine, the CDR3 spans 12 amino acids. Solely the CDR3 DNA is kept, with 36 bases framed from the first base. Taken from the germline V gene, the CDR1 and CDR2 loops are SGHTA and FQGNSA. Library generation was performed with 5' RACE. Sequencing instrument: Illumina HiSeq 2500. A second PCR of roughly 6 to 12 cycles was run with a J-beta primer mix and a sample-barcoded 5' primer. Each TCR beta cDNA molecule received a unique molecular identifier from a template-switch 5' adaptor carrying 12 random nucleotides. At least 2.5 million CDR3-containing paired-end reads were obtained from each sample. First-strand cDNA synthesis was performed from all RNA using the Mint cDNA synthesis kit, with priming by a TRBC-specific oligonucleotide. Following uracil-DNA glycosylase treatment, a first 18-cycle PCR with universal primers M1SS and BC2_uni_R was performed on all cDNA. The authors processed their data as follows. Normalization of each sample was performed by random selection of 1 million high-quality reads, each carrying a distinct molecular identifier. Reads with shared molecular identifiers were discarded instead of being binned into consensus sequences. MiTCR, with a Q25 quality threshold and the strictest error-elimination algorithm, was used for CDR3 identification, clonotype clustering and error correction. A nonparametric unseen species model using Euler transformation provided a lower-bound estimate of total TCR beta diversity. TCRdb passed the public sequencing reads through fastp at Q25 and MiXCR, retaining productive beta sequences. Rows with a matching CDR3 protein are joined into one entry that keeps the most common DNA and genes. The V and J calls were not made by the authors but by TCRdb's processing. This sample gives 1.5 million to 1.9 million distinct CDR3 sequences in total; 42% of them show up just once. The ten biggest clones cover approximately 4.1% of the sample.

The sequencing sample was made of blood. The origin of this receptor is a woman in her late teens or twenties in good health. The rearrangement combines TRBV7-2 with TRBJ1-2; confidence is insufficient to name the D gene. The bases are TGTGCCAGCGGCTTAGTCCAGGATGGCTACACCTTC. Its translation reads: CASGLVQDGYTF.